The clone carrying this TCR beta chain was seen many times. With 0 bases removed from V and 6 bases from J, the gap between germline ends came to 10 bases. The CDR3 consists of 14 residues. Per the germline V gene, CDR1 is WNHNN and CDR2 is SYGVQD (reference sequence). The sample belongs to a study of T cells after yellow fever vaccination. Each CDR3 protein is one row after TCRdb ran MiXCR on the 5' RACE reads. Found here are fewer than 450,000 distinct CDR3 sequences, almost 4% of them singletons; the top ten hold roughly a quarter. The rearrangement joins TRBV10-1 to TRBJ2-3, with D possibly matching TRBD1 (6 bases). This receptor was identified in a man aged 18 to 35 who received the YFV17D yellow fever vaccine. The sample consisted of PBMCs, taken 5 days after the yellow fever booster vaccination. This CDR3 is CASSESYRVDTQYF. CDR3 sequence (DNA): TGCGCCAGCAGTGAGTCTTACAGGGTCGATACGCAGTATTTT.